These 20 T cell receptor beta chains were sequenced from one sample in a study of CD8 T cells in Susac syndrome. The RNA, about 0.45 to 1 ug, was put through reverse transcription using random hexamers. One entry per CDR3 protein results from TCRdb running MiXCR on the immunoSEQ multiplex PCR reads. The sample records about 140,000 distinct CDR3 sequences, approximately 93% being singletons. Material: CD8+ T cells from PBMCs. Every receptor here comes from a human donor in good health.

This clonotype has just one count. V gene TRBV27 combines with J gene TRBJ1-5; D is unclear. The germline gives CDR1 MNHEY, CDR2 SMNVEV (reference sequence). V dropped 2 bases and J dropped 4 bases, with 9 bases sitting between them. This CDR3 has 14 amino acids. Here the CDR3 DNA reads TGTGCCAGCAGTTTAAGGGCCAATAATCAGCCCCAGCATTTT. Protein sequence: CASSLRANNQPQHF.

The V call is TRBV19, the J call TRBJ1-2; weak D call: TRBD1 (5 bases). Germline V gene sequence: CDR1 LNHDA, CDR2 SQIVND (reference sequence). CDR3 size: 14 residues. With 9 bases removed from V and 0 bases from J, the gap between germline ends came to 14 bases. The CDR3: CASRDRRANYGYTF. For the CDR3, the DNA is TGTGCCAGCCGGGACCGGAGAGCTAACTATGGCTACACCTTC.

The rearrangement joins TRBV7-2 to TRBJ2-1; 12 bases are a match to TRBD2. Trimming at V came to 8 bases and at J to 9 bases, leaving 11 bases not matched to a gene. The CDR3 is made up of 15 amino acids. The V gene's germline CDR1 is SGHTA and CDR2 FQGNSA. The CDR3 sequence: CASPSLGLAGGEQFF. Here the CDR3 DNA reads TGTGCCAGCCCCTCCCTGGGACTAGCGGGCGGTGAGCAGTTCTTC.

The chain employs TRBV7-6 and TRBJ2-1; perhaps TRBD2 as D (5 bases). V was trimmed by 0 bases and J by 3 bases, leaving 9 bases between them. The V gene's germline CDR1 is SGHVS and CDR2 FNYEAQ. There are 15 residues in the CDR3. For the CDR3, the DNA is TGTGCCAGCAGCTTAGCGCCTAGCAGCTACAATGAGCAGTTCTTC. Its translation is CASSLAPSSYNEQFF.

V and J are TRBV29-1 and TRBJ2-3; 9 nucleotides agree with TRBD2. The CDR3 loop spans 16 amino acids. V gave up 6 bases and J gave up 5 bases; unmatched junction bases: 15. Germline CDR1 is SQVTM and CDR2 is ANQGSEA. CDR3 in DNA: TGCAGCGTCCCCGGGGGGCTAGCGGGACTCGGAGATACGCAGTATTTT. Its translation is CSVPGGLAGLGDTQYF.

V and J are TRBV20-1 and TRBJ2-1; D could derive from TRBD1 or TRBD2 (5 bases each). The germline V gene has CDR1 DFQATT and CDR2 SNEGSKA (reference sequence). The V end was cut by 6 bases, the J end by 2 bases, with 11 bases between. CDR3 size: 13 residues. The CDR3, as DNA: TGCAGTGCCTCCGGGACCCCCTACAATGAGCAGTTCTTC. It is translated as CSASGTPYNEQFF.

V is TRBV5-7 and J is TRBJ1-5; perhaps TRBD1 as D (5 bases). TRBV5-7 is an open reading frame, and its role is uncertain. V gave up 1 base and J gave up 0 bases, with 8 bases separating them. The CDR3 sequence is 15 residues long. The DNA of the CDR3 is TGTGCCAGCAGCTTGAGGGACCTTAGCAATCAGCCCCAGCATTTT. Protein: CASSLRDLSNQPQHF.

The rearrangement links TRBV30 to TRBJ1-1, with TRBD1 as a possible D gene (6 bases). This CDR3 contains 15 residues. The germline gives CDR1 GTSNPN, CDR2 SVGIG (reference sequence). V was trimmed by 3 bases and J by 0 bases, leaving 14 bases between them. In DNA, the CDR3 is TGTGCCTGGAGACAACCAGGGGACTTGAACACTGAAGCTTTCTTT. The encoded protein is CAWRQPGDLNTEAFF.

The chain combines TRBV7-9 with TRBJ2-5; TRBD2 might be the D (5 bases). The V end was cut by 5 bases, the J end by 3 bases, with 13 bases between. Germline assignment: CDR1 SEHNR and CDR2 FQNEAQ (reference sequence). The CDR3 has 14 amino acids. The CDR3 spells CASSLHAREETQYF. The CDR3 DNA sequence: TGTGCCAGCAGCCTCCACGCGAGGGAAGAGACCCAGTACTTC.

The chain joins TRBV27 to TRBJ2-7; 7 bases are a match to TRBD1. V dropped 0 bases and J dropped 0; count of bases not matched to a gene: 2. The germline gives CDR1 MNHEY, CDR2 SMNVEV (reference sequence). CDR3 size: 15 residues. CDR3 nucleotide sequence: TGTGCCAGCAGTTTATCGACAGGGAGCTCCTACGAGCAGTACTTC. Amino acid sequence: CASSLSTGSSYEQYF.

The V and J genes are TRBV13 and TRBJ2-3; 8 bases match TRBD2. CDR1 PRHDT and CDR2 FYEKMQ come from the germline V gene (reference sequence). The length of the CDR3 is 15 residues. The ends lost 5 bases at V and 1 base at J; junction bases unmatched: 5. The CDR3 reads CASSQLAVRTDTQYF. CDR3 nucleotide sequence: TGTGCCAGCAGCCAACTAGCGGTTCGCACAGATACGCAGTATTTT.

The chain carries TRBV27 and TRBJ1-1; no definite D call. There are 14 residues in the CDR3. V lost 6 bases and J lost 1, with 12 bases in between. Germline V gene sequence: CDR1 MNHEY, CDR2 SMNVEV (reference sequence). This CDR3 reads CASRIFQGNTEAFF. CDR3 DNA: TGTGCCAGCAGGATATTTCAAGGGAACACTGAAGCTTTCTTT.

This chain joins TRBV27 and TRBJ1-5, with 10 bases lining up with TRBD1. V dropped 8 bases and J dropped 4; count of bases not matched to a gene: 8. Per germline, CDR1 MNHEY and CDR2 SMNVEV (reference sequence). The CDR3 is 15 amino acids. In nucleotides, the CDR3 is TGTGCCAGCGCCTCCAGGACAGGGGGTAATCAGCCCCAGCATTTT. Translated, it gives CASASRTGGNQPQHF.

The J gene is TRBJ2-7, the V gene TRBV7-2, with 9 bases that match TRBD1. V shed 5 bases and J 3 bases; nucleotides not matched to a gene: 17. This CDR3 contains 18 residues. Per the germline V gene, CDR1 is SGHTA and CDR2 is FQGNSA. The chain's CDR3 is CASSAPGTGLGRVYEQYF. The CDR3 coding sequence is TGTGCCAGCAGCGCGCCCGGGACAGGGTTAGGAAGGGTCTACGAGCAGTACTTC. The full variable domain, in which reference TRBV7-2 and TRBJ2-7 provide the parts outside the CDR3, is GAGVSQSPSNKVTEKGKDVELRCDPISGHTALYWYRQSLGQGLEFLIYFQGNSAPDKSGLPSDRFSAERTGGSVSTLTIQRTQQEDSAVYLCASSAPGTGLGRVYEQYFGPGTRLTVT.

The J gene is TRBJ2-2, the V gene TRBV3-1, with 9 bases lining up with TRBD1. This CDR3 comprises 17 residues. Looked up from germline, CDR1 is LGHDT and CDR2 is YNNKEL (reference sequence). V shed 0 bases, J shed 7 bases, and the junction held 9 bases outside the gene matches. The CDR3 reads CASSQDRNRGHFGELFF. The CDR3 DNA sequence: TGTGCCAGCAGCCAAGATAGAAACAGGGGGCATTTCGGGGAGCTGTTTTTT.

J is TRBJ2-7 and V is TRBV27, with D possibly matching TRBD1 (6 bases). The CDR3 consists of 13 residues. Germline V gene sequence: CDR1 MNHEY, CDR2 SMNVEV (reference sequence). V lost 10 bases, J lost 2 bases, and 15 bases lay in between. In nucleotides, the CDR3 is TGTGCCACCGGGTGGCAGGGGCCCTACGAGCAGTACTTC. Protein product: CATGWQGPYEQYF.

V is TRBV30 and J is TRBJ1-2, with TRBD1 identical over 7 bases. In germline, CDR1 is GTSNPN, CDR2 SVGIG (reference sequence). This CDR3 is built from 14 residues. Trimming cost V 3 bases and J 4 bases; bases outside gene matches: 8. Here the CDR3 reads CAWRDDQGVYGYTF. Written as DNA, the CDR3 is TGTGCCTGGAGGGACGACCAGGGGGTCTATGGCTACACCTTC.

This sequence joins TRBV27 and TRBJ1-1; tentative D call: TRBD1 (6 bases). V dropped 6 bases and J dropped 5 bases, with 13 bases sitting between them. Germline CDR1 is MNHEY and CDR2 is SMNVEV (reference sequence). The CDR3 has 13 amino acids. CDR3 nucleotide sequence: TGTGCCAGCAGGTTTACAGGGTCAACTGAAGCTTTCTTT. Protein: CASRFTGSTEAFF.

This clonotype was detected once. The genes are TRBV7-9 and TRBJ1-2; 7 nucleotides align to TRBD1. The germline CDR1 and CDR2 sequences are SEHNR and FQNEAQ (reference sequence). The CDR3 sequence is 15 residues long. The junction had 9 bases not matched to a gene; V was cut back by 6 bases and J by 2 bases. The CDR3 reads CASSPSPTGNYGYTF. In DNA form, the CDR3 reads TGTGCCAGCAGTCCATCCCCGACAGGGAACTATGGCTACACCTTC. Combining the CDR3 with reference TRBV7-9 and TRBJ1-2 gives the whole variable domain DTGVSQNPRHKITKRGQNVTFRCDPISEHNRLYWYRQTLGQGPEFLTYFQNEAQLEKSRLLSDRFSAERPKGSFSTLEIQRTEQGDSAMYLCASSPSPTGNYGYTFGSGTRLTVV.

The chain is built from TRBV4-2 and TRBJ2-7; D possibly corresponds to TRBD2 (5 bases). CDR1 is LGHNA and CDR2 is YNFKEQ in the germline V gene. This CDR3 has 15 amino acids. With 2 bases removed from V and 6 bases from J, the gap between germline ends came to 17 bases. For the CDR3, the DNA is TGTGCCAGCAGCCAAACGGTAGACTACCCCTCCGAGCAGTACTTC. Residues: CASSQTVDYPSEQYF.